The sequence of this T cell receptor beta chain was determined in a study of cytomegalovirus exposure and HLA in healthy donors (dated by TCRdb to the late 2010s). Some background on the complete study: An earlier analysis of several hundred of the donors reported approximately 290 Gb of sequence data and some 120 million unique TCR beta sequences from roughly 180 million T cells. A later analysis re-analyzed previously published TCR beta repertoires from 666 donors and added high-resolution HLA genotyping to study TCR occurrence patterns. High-throughput TCR immunosequencing, statistical association of individual TCRs with disease status, and machine learning were combined to predict cytomegalovirus infection status. Typing coverage varied by locus: 629-630 donors for A, B, C, DRB1 and DQB1; 522 for DQA1; some 610 for DPA1; roughly 470 for DPB1. In addition to the first cohort of around 670 subjects, a separate validation cohort of approximately 130 different subjects was used. Alongside the repertoire data, information on donor age, sex, ethnicity and CMV serostatus was compiled. HLA typing included class I and class II loci at four-digit resolution. The T cell repertoires of several hundred subjects were profiled by immunosequencing and related to cytomegalovirus serostatus. Every discovery cohort repertoire had been produced on one sequencing platform. Rather than using new phenotypic data, the later analysis identified candidate immune exposures from TCR beta sequences and from how often those sequences occurred across donors. Four or five DR-DQ haplotypes were handled as single units for association and clustering, since linkage in the cohort was strong. The study aimed to test whether cataloging public T cell receptors could reveal signatures of past pathogen exposure. Across some 400 genotyped donors of the cohort, an average of 235,054 unique TCR beta nucleotide sequences per donor were sequenced, and roughly 17% of those sequences were non-productive. Of the 350 to 400 genotyped donors, over 65% fell in the genetic ancestry cluster associated with self-reported Caucasian donors. An earlier analysis of approximately 640 of the donors applied high-throughput TCR beta sequencing to assess whether each TCR beta V gene segment acted as functional or pseudogenic. An early release that covered some 630 HLA-typed donors contained approximately 300 gigabases of sequencing data and tens of millions of unique TCR sequences. In a later genetic analysis, genome-wide SNP genotypes for about 65% of the roughly 700 donors were used, and that subset was treated as a discovery cohort. Findings and caveats that apply to the study as a whole: Correlated functional status among segregating V segments might be attributable to linkage disequilibrium, but an unknown experimental factor could not be ruled out. A cluster of highly shared sequence variants was judged likely to represent a technical artifact of the sequencing pipeline. The classifier was reported to diagnose cytomegalovirus status with high specificity and sensitivity in both the original and validation cohorts. In vitro tests confirmed that a few of the cytomegalovirus-associated TCR beta chains recognize cytomegalovirus antigens. In a later analysis, HLA-associated TCR beta chains showed more clonal expansion and lower generation probabilities than non-associated chains that were equally common. While some public TCRs were present in many individuals, most TCR sequences turned up only very rarely across donors. Because some donors lacked HLA typing at each locus, the association tests relied only on the typed subset. The earlier analysis of approximately 540 of the donors excluded seventeen rarely observed V segments, including chromosome 9 orphons, because counts were too low. Strong co-occurrence of HLA alleles, especially DR and DQ, made assigning TCR associations to individual alleles difficult. A further reported finding was that TCR beta sequences accurately predicted the HLA-A and HLA-B alleles for most subjects in the first cohort. An association between a missense DCLRE1C variant and V-gene and J-gene trimming of TCR beta chains was found in a later genetic analysis and replicated in an independent cohort. Roughly uniform sequencing depth across donors was assumed in presence/absence analyses, although this assumption may not hold. This cohort had only TCR beta chains sequenced, and the lack of alpha or paired-chain data limited which features could be detected. In the study, about 150 TCR beta chains were listed as associated with cytomegalovirus. For the cohort, immune exposure information was limited to CMV serostatus. The authors suggested that the approach could potentially be extended to other disease states and immunological phenotypes. In a later analysis, most CMV-associated TCR beta chains were found to appear HLA-restricted, with HLA associations seemingly driven largely by CMV exposure. Several of the top co-occurrence clusters appeared to be linked to parvovirus B19, influenza, CMV and Epstein-Barr virus, according to a later analysis. A later genetic analysis reported fewer N-insertions in productive TCRs among donors in an Asian-associated ancestry cluster than the approximately 670-donor mean. At a false discovery rate of 0.05, a later analysis linked under 20,000 TCR beta sequences to specific HLA alleles. An earlier analysis of 587 of the donors showed that most TCR beta V segments appeared in productive rearrangements either about 90% or about 30% of the time, which broadly matched IMGT annotations. According to a later analysis, TCR association rates differed among HLA loci, with DRB1 alleles showing the most associated TCRs and HLA-C alleles showing the fewest.

The cohort consisted of approximately 670 healthy bone marrow donors. At the time of sampling, every cohort member was nominally healthy, though immune exposures that went unrecorded were likely present. The donor tested CMV seronegative, placing the donor among the 350 or so seronegative members of the cohort. A peripheral blood sample was provided by each donor, and peripheral blood mononuclear cells were used for TCR beta sequencing. Genomic DNA extraction from the blood cell samples was performed with the Qiagen DNeasy Blood Extraction Kit. A remark on this clone: Its antigen is still unknown. No base quality information exists; no much larger clone differs at one position.

The method was the immunoSEQ multiplex PCR assay. A mixture of 60 forward primers for TCR Vbeta segments and 13 reverse primers for TCR Jbeta segments was used in the multiplex PCR. The CDR3 region of rearranged TCR beta genes was amplified from genomic DNA by a multiplex PCR assay. Amplified TCR beta libraries were sequenced as 87-base-pair reads on the Illumina HiSeq System. Concerning the study's data processing: In a later analysis, tens of millions of unique TCR beta chains were counted across the 690 or so repertoires, and roughly 11 million of these chains were shared by at least two donors. Raw reads were error-corrected and collapsed into unique sequences by a nearest-neighbor algorithm in which closely related sequences were merged to remove PCR and sequencing errors. Alignment of CDR3 sequences to IMGT reference sequences was used to assign V, D and J gene segments. For a sequence to be retained, a match of at least six nucleotides to both a V gene segment and a J gene segment was required. A rearrangement was called productive if the CDR3 had no stop codons and remained in frame with V and J, and every other rearrangement was called non-productive. CDR3 was defined according to IMGT convention as the region running from the second conserved V-encoded cysteine to the conserved J-encoded phenylalanine. Sequences without an unambiguous match to a single V gene segment were excluded from the earlier analysis of 587 of the donors. In an earlier analysis of approximately 500 of the donors, a V segment was called functional when productive rearrangements were above 56.7%, and segregating when the standard deviation between donors exceeded 5%. To diagnose cytomegalovirus status from the catalog of TCR beta chain sequences, a statistical classification framework was built. In a later analysis, V and J genes were assigned by comparing TCR nucleotide sequences against IMGT/GENE-DB human TR gene sequences. A later analysis assigned CDR3 sequences and most-parsimonious VDJ recombination scenarios with the TCRdist pipeline. A later analysis defined each TCR beta chain by its CDR3 amino acid sequence plus V-gene family, and excluded reads lacking a unique V-gene family. As a way to deal with suspected cross-contamination and a sequencing artifact, a later analysis dropped 450 to 600 nucleotide sequences that were highly shared and had low generation probability. In a later analysis, a clonal expansion index was calculated for each public chain from normalized within-repertoire ranks of inferred template counts. In a later analysis, generation probabilities were computed with a VDJ recombination model fitted to out-of-frame rearrangements, and the resulting probabilities were checked against IGoR. In a later analysis, TCR-TCR, TCR-HLA and TCR-CMV co-occurrence was scored with hypergeometric tests, and a repertoire-size bias correction was applied to TCR pairs. To estimate false discovery rates, a later analysis permuted the HLA or CMV assignments 20 times. In a later analysis, co-occurring TCRs were grouped with DBSCAN, and TCRdist sequence similarity was added when clustering was performed within HLA-allele-positive subsets. Repertoires with fewer than 30,000 or more than 120,000 public chains were left out of co-occurrence clustering, as were roughly five repertoires with anomalous nucleotide sharing. This immuneACCESS table, as held by TCRdb, lists in-frame sequences with V and J called but not all clones. Of the missing ones, under half trace to an unresolved V gene in checked studies; the others have no known cause. That table gives V, J and clone size, and the DNA gave D and trimming. The sample table holds some 150,000 clones, of which around 79% were seen once. Around 2.8% of the sample is in the top ten clones.

Sequencing was carried out using PBMCs. This clonotype was obtained from a man between 18 and 35 years old in good health and CMV-seronegative.

The bases are TGTGCCATCAGTGGGGAGGCGGGTCGAGGAAACACCATATATTTT. Translated, this gives CAISGEAGRGNTIYF. In this chain, TRBV10-3 is recombined with TRBJ1-3; no D gene is confidently identified. According to the germline V gene, CDR1 reads ENHRY and CDR2 reads SYGVKD. Inclusive of the bounding cysteine and phenylalanine, the CDR3 is 15 residues long. Left in the record is the CDR3 DNA by itself, 45 bases read in frame from the first base. V is reduced by 4 bases and J by 4 bases, leaving a spacing of 14 bases between them.